Listed below are T cell receptor beta chains from one sample, sequenced in a study of early T cells in non-severe SARS-CoV-2 infection. Each CDR3 protein is one row after TCRdb ran MiXCR on the 5' RACE reads. The sample carries 35,000 to 45,000 distinct CDR3 sequences, less than 7.5% recorded once. The sequenced sample was whole blood, obtained at baseline. The receptor source for this set is an adult who was a healthcare worker with PCR-confirmed SARS-CoV-2 infection or an uninfected control (not recorded which). Each CDR3 is given with its conserved first and last residue. A D gene is named only where the DNA matches it firmly. The size field is filled for only some rows; it gives once, few, many or a size class.

>few|17|TRBV4-2|TRBJ2-3|-
CASSQAAGRSRTDTQYF
TGTGCCAGCAGCCAGGCCGCGGGGAGGAGCCGCACAGATACGCAGTATTTT
>many|13|TRBV12-3/TRBV12-4|TRBJ1-1|-
CASRVNSHTEAFF
TGTGCCAGCAGGGTTAACAGTCACACTGAAGCTTTCTTT
>many|13|TRBV12-3/TRBV12-4|TRBJ1-1|-
CASSPRGGSEAFF
TGTGCCAGCAGTCCCCGGGGGGGGTCTGAAGCTTTCTTT
>few|18|TRBV9|TRBJ2-5|-
CASSVAQYPGQAQETQYF
TGTGCCAGCAGCGTAGCCCAATATCCGGGGCAGGCTCAAGAGACCCAGTACTTC
>few|18|TRBV10-3|TRBJ1-6|TRBD1
CAISGTGVIETGNSPLHF
TGTGCCATCAGTGGGACAGGGGTTATAGAGACCGGTAATTCACCCCTCCACTTT
>-|12|TRBV6-6|TRBJ2-5|-
CASSSNQETQYF
TGTGCCAGCAGTTCCAACCAAGAGACCCAGTACTTC
>many|14|TRBV28|TRBJ1-4|-
CASRSGGWNEKLFF
TGTGCCAGCAGAAGCGGTGGCTGGAATGAAAAACTGTTTTTT
>many|16|TRBV6-2/TRBV6-3|TRBJ2-5|TRBD1
CASSRGQVLRRETQYF
TGTGCCAGCAGTAGGGGACAGGTCCTTCGGCGGGAGACCCAGTACTTC
>few|14|TRBV6-4|TRBJ1-1|-
CASRSRGPDTEAFF
TGTGCCAGCAGAAGCAGGGGTCCGGACACTGAAGCTTTCTTT
>many|16|TRBV12-3/TRBV12-4|TRBJ1-5|-
CASSESRGESNQPQHF
TGTGCCAGCAGCGAGTCCCGGGGAGAGAGCAATCAGCCCCAGCATTTT
>many|13|TRBV25-1|TRBJ2-1|-
CASLPPDYNEQFF
TGTGCCAGCTTACCCCCGGACTACAATGAGCAGTTCTTC
>-|13|TRBV11-2|TRBJ1-1|-
CASSFQGNTEAFF
TGTGCCAGCAGCTTCCAGGGGAACACTGAAGCTTTCTTT
>few|12|TRBV24-1|TRBJ1-2|-
CATSGGISGYTF
TGTGCCACCAGTGGTGGGATTTCCGGCTACACCTTC
>few|14|TRBV18|TRBJ2-3|-
CASSPNSTRDTQYF
TGTGCCAGCTCACCTAATTCAACTAGAGATACGCAGTATTTT
>many|16|TRBV4-3|TRBJ2-3|-
CASSQDGGPRTDTQYF
TGCGCCAGCAGCCAAGATGGGGGTCCCCGCACAGATACGCAGTATTTT
>-|14|TRBV30|TRBJ2-2|TRBD2
CAWSVAGGAGELFF
TGTGCCTGGAGTGTGGCGGGAGGAGCCGGGGAGCTGTTTTTT
>many|14|TRBV28|TRBJ2-7|-
CASTQHLPSYEQYF
TGTGCCAGCACCCAACACCTCCCGTCCTACGAGCAGTACTTC
>-|12|TRBV14|TRBJ2-7|-
CASSQGVRKQYF
TGTGCCAGCAGCCAAGGGGTGAGGAAGCAGTACTTC
>few|13|TRBV10-2|TRBJ2-1|-
CASPGAMLNEQFF
TGCGCCAGTCCCGGGGCCATGCTGAATGAGCAGTTCTTC
>few|13|TRBV27|TRBJ2-7|-
CASSQGLPYEQYF
TGTGCCAGCAGTCAGGGTCTTCCCTACGAGCAGTACTTC
>many|17|TRBV7-2|TRBJ2-1|TRBD1
CASSARTGKNSYNEQFF
TGTGCCAGCAGCGCCAGGACAGGGAAGAACTCCTACAATGAGCAGTTCTTC
>many|15|TRBV7-9|TRBJ2-1|TRBD2
CASSGTSGGYNEQFF
TGTGCCAGCAGCGGGACTAGCGGGGGGTACAATGAGCAGTTCTTC
>many|13|TRBV6-5|TRBJ1-5|-
CASSPQMLQPQHF
TGTGCCAGCAGTCCACAGATGCTCCAGCCCCAGCATTTT
>many|13|TRBV20-1|TRBJ2-7|TRBD1
CSAHGQGPNEQYF
TGCAGTGCTCATGGACAGGGCCCGAACGAGCAGTACTTC
>few|14|TRBV28|TRBJ1-1|-
CASSPTPGNGEAFF
TGTGCCAGCAGTCCAACCCCGGGAAACGGTGAAGCTTTCTTT
>few|21|TRBV7-2|TRBJ2-3|TRBD2
CASSPSTSGRPGGRGTDTQYF
TGTGCCAGCAGCCCTTCGACTAGCGGGAGGCCTGGGGGGAGGGGCACAGATACGCAGTATTTT
>many|20|TRBV11-2|TRBJ2-1|TRBD2
CASSLIGTNRLAGWFNEQFF
TGTGCCAGCAGCTTAATCGGGACTAATCGACTAGCGGGGTGGTTCAATGAGCAGTTCTTC
>-|12|TRBV20-1|TRBJ2-7|-
CSAPLGSYEQYF
TGCAGTGCTCCCTTAGGGTCCTACGAGCAGTACTTC
>few|12|TRBV6-2/TRBV6-3|TRBJ1-5|TRBD1
CASSSGTGAQHF
TGTGCCAGCAGTAGCGGGACAGGGGCCCAGCATTTT
>many|14|TRBV15|TRBJ2-7|TRBD1
CATATGDVTYEQYF
TGTGCCACGGCGACAGGGGATGTCACCTACGAGCAGTACTTC
>few|15|TRBV13|TRBJ1-2|TRBD1
CASSWTGTANYGYTF
TGTGCCAGCAGCTGGACAGGGACAGCTAACTATGGCTACACCTTC
>many|12|TRBV12-3/TRBV12-4|TRBJ1-2|-
CASSLSNYGYTF
TGTGCCAGCAGCTTAAGTAACTATGGCTACACCTTC
>-|13|TRBV20-1|TRBJ1-1|-
CSARRQLNTEAFF
TGCAGTGCTAGGAGACAGTTGAACACTGAAGCTTTCTTT
>few|11|TRBV2|TRBJ2-7|-
CASSNTYEQYF
TGTGCCAGCAGTAATACCTACGAGCAGTACTTC
>-|15|TRBV19|TRBJ2-1|-
CASRGAGVRNNEQFF
TGTGCCAGTAGGGGGGCGGGAGTAAGAAACAATGAGCAGTTCTTC
>-|17|TRBV9|TRBJ2-2|TRBD2
CASSGSTSGLRGGELFF
TGTGCCAGCAGCGGATCGACTAGCGGGTTGCGTGGCGGGGAGCTGTTTTTT